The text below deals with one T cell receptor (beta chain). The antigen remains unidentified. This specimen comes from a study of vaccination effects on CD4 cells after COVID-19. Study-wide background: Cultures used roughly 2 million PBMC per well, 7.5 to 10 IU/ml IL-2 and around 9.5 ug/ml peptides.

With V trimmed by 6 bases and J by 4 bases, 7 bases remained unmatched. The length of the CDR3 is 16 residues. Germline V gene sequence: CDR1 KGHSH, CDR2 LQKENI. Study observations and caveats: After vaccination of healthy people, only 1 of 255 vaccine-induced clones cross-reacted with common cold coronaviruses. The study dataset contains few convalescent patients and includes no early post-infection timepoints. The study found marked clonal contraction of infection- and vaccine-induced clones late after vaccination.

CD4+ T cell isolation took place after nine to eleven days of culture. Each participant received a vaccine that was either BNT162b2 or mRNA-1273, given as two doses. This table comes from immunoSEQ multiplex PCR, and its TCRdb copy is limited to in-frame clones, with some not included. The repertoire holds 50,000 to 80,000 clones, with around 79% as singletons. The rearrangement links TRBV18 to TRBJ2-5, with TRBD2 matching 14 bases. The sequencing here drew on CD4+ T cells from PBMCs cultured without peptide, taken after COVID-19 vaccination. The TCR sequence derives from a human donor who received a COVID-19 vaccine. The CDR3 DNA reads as TGTGCCAGCTCCCTGACTAGCGGGGGGGCCGGAGAGACCCAGTACTTC. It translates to CASSLTSGGAGETQYF.